The present TCR beta chain was sequenced within a study of blood T cell repertoires in COVID-19. Original methodology: Reference gene primer amplification gave nucleated cell count estimates. Generated by immunoSEQ multiplex PCR, the TCRdb table keeps only in-frame clones and is missing some. V and J calls plus clone size are reproduced from that table; the DNA served to infer D and trimming. Among more than 200,000 clones listed, 85% to 90% were seen once. From germline, CDR1 is SGHRS and CDR2 YFSETQ. The V and J ends lost 1 base and 0 bases, in that order; junction bases with no gene match: 6. This CDR3 comprises 16 residues.

The chain couples TRBV5-1 to TRBJ1-1, with 7 positions matching TRBD1. Material for sequencing was peripheral blood. This clonotype was obtained from an elderly man with acute or convalescent COVID-19. This chain's CDR3 is CASSLKGQSLNTEAFF. CDR3 DNA: TGCGCCAGCAGCTTGAAGGGACAGTCATTGAACACTGAAGCTTTCTTT.